The T cell receptor beta chain described here comes from a study of blood T cell repertoires in COVID-19. Study-wide context: The samples span acute and convalescent COVID-19 from the United States, Italy and Spain.

Original analysis: For nucleated cells, counts were estimated from reference gene primer amplification. Libraries were prepared by immunoSEQ multiplex PCR; TCRdb keeps only in-frame clonotypes and omits some of them. Clone size and the V and J calls come from that table; the DNA yielded D and trimming. The sample lists roughly 250,000 clones, around 87% occurring once. Germline V gene data show CDR1 as MNHEY and CDR2 as SVGAGI. CDR3 length: 11 amino acids. Trimming stripped 8 bases from V and 5 bases from J, with 7 bases between. Adults between about 18 and 95 years of age took part from under 25 US areas. Membership in each cohort depended on participant-reported clinical history.

The V and J genes are TRBV6-5 and TRBJ1-3, with D possibly being TRBD1 (5 bases). The receptor was isolated from a middle-aged woman with acute COVID-19. Sequenced input: PBMCs or T cells enriched from blood (not recorded which). CDR3 sequence: CASQGRNTIYF. The CDR3 bases are TGTGCCAGCCAGGGAAGAAACACCATATATTTT.